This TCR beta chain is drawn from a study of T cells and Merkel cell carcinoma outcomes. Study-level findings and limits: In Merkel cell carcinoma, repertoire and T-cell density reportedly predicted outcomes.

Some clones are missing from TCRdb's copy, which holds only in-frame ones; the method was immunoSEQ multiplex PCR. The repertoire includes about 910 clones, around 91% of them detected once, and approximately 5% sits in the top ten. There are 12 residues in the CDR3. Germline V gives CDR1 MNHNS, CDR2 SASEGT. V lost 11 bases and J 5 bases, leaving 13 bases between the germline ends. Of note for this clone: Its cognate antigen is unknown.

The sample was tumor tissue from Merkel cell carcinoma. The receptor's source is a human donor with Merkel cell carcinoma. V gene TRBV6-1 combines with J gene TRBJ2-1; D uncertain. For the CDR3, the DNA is TGTGCCTGCCTGGCGGTAAACAATGAGCAGTTCTTC. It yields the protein CACLAVNNEQFF.